This paragraph covers one TCR beta chain sequence. The same CDR3 arises from other DNA sequences in this sample as well. The authors' processing: Researchers report that nucleated cell counts were estimated from reference gene primer amplification. Sequencing used immunoSEQ multiplex PCR; TCRdb keeps in-frame clones, though not all of them. Clone size and the V and J calls come from that table; the DNA yielded D and trimming. The repertoire consists of fewer than 400,000 clones, with more than 75% occurring once and the leading ten covering approximately 2.9%. This specimen belongs to a study of blood T cell repertoires in COVID-19. Overall study context: The United States, Italy and Spain supplied acute and convalescent COVID-19 samples. T cells, B-cell-depleted T cells, or PBMCs supplied cDNA or gDNA.

This CDR3 is built from 12 residues. The germline V gene has CDR1 SGHRS and CDR2 YFSETQ. Between the trimmed V and J ends, which lost 1 base and 6 bases, there was a span of 6 bases. The chain links TRBV5-1 to TRBJ2-3; D may be TRBD1 (6 bases). What was sequenced was peripheral blood. The TCR comes from a human donor in a cohort sampled during active COVID-19. The CDR3 DNA is TGCGCCAGCAGCTTGAGGGGGGATACGCAGTATTTT. Residues: CASSLRGDTQYF. Combining the CDR3 with reference TRBV5-1 and TRBJ2-3 gives the whole variable domain KAGVTQTPRYLIKTRGQQVTLSCSPISGHRSVSWYQQTPGQGLQFLFEYFSETQRNKGNFPGRFSGRQFSNSRSEMNVSTLELGDSALYLCASSLRGDTQYFGPGTRLTVL.